A single sample is the source of the 8 T cell receptor beta chains below, sequenced in a study of cytomegalovirus exposure and HLA in healthy donors. PCR amplification relied on 60 Vbeta primers (plus 13 Jbeta primers). Sequencing was performed with immunoSEQ multiplex PCR; in TCRdb, only in-frame clones are kept and a portion is missing. In the table there are approximately 150,000 clones, over 65% of which are singletons. Sequencing was done on a sample of PBMCs. The origin of the receptors is a young man in good health and CMV-seropositive.

The chain recombines TRBV5-1 with TRBJ1-4; a weak D match, TRBD1 (5 bases). CDR3 length: 15 residues. Trimming stripped 4 bases from V and 3 bases from J, with 13 bases between. The V gene's germline CDR1 is SGHRS and CDR2 YFSETQ. The CDR3 sequence is CASSEDTVANEKLFF. In DNA, the CDR3 is TGCGCCAGCAGCGAGGACACGGTCGCTAATGAAAAACTGTTTTTT.

The rearrangement links TRBV18 to TRBJ1-1, with a weak D call TRBD1 (5 bases). Trimming removed 2 bases from V and 2 bases from J, with 12 bases in between. The CDR3 has 15 residues. Germline V CDR1 and CDR2: KGHSH, LQKENI. CDR3 nucleotide sequence: TGTGCCAGCTCACCATCAGGGCGTCGAAACACTGAAGCTTTCTTT. Protein: CASSPSGRRNTEAFF.

CDR3 sequence reads: CASSTGQGGEAFF. CDR3 bases: TGTGCCAGTAGTACCGGACAGGGAGGTGAAGCTTTCTTT. The chain carries TRBV19 and TRBJ1-1; 8 nucleotides agree with TRBD1. The germline V gene encodes CDR1 LNHDA and CDR2 SQIVND (reference sequence). This CDR3 spans 13 amino acids. The V and J ends lost 4 bases and 7 bases, in that order; junction bases with no gene match: 5.

V gene TRBV10-1 combines with J gene TRBJ2-3; TRBD2 matches 11 bases. The V gene end was trimmed by 3 bases and the J gene end by 4 bases; junction bases not matched to a gene: 6. Germline CDR1 and CDR2: WNHNN and SYGVQD (reference sequence). This CDR3 comprises 16 residues. As DNA, the CDR3 is TGCGCCAGCAGTGACCGAGTAGCGGGAGGGCCAGATACGCAGTATTTT. Its translation is CASSDRVAGGPDTQYF.

The chain couples TRBV14 to TRBJ2-1, with D tentatively TRBD2 (6 bases). The CDR3 runs to 16 residues. The germline CDR1 and CDR2 sequences are SGHDN and FVKESK. The V gene lost 2 bases and the J gene lost 5 bases, with 16 bases spanning the gap. CDR3 nucleotide sequence: TGTGCCAGCAGCCAAAGGCGGGACCTTTTACACAATGAGCAGTTCTTC. Its translation is CASSQRRDLLHNEQFF.

The chain carries TRBV5-4 and TRBJ1-2; D possibly corresponds to TRBD1 (6 bases). In germline, CDR1 is SGHNT, CDR2 YYREEE (reference sequence). The CDR3 has 15 residues. V was clipped by 4 bases and J by 0 bases, with 13 bases between them. The CDR3 is CASSPQTGSNYGYTF. CDR3 in DNA: TGTGCCAGCAGCCCTCAGACAGGATCTAACTATGGCTACACCTTC.

This chain joins TRBV2 and TRBJ1-1, with 11 bases matching TRBD1. J lost 5 bases, V lost 3 bases, and 2 bases had no gene match. This CDR3 is 14 amino acids long. CDR1 SNHLY and CDR2 FYNNEI come from the germline V gene. The CDR3 nucleotides read TGTGCCAGCAGTGATTGGGACAGGGGGACTGAAGCTTTCTTT. Amino acid sequence: CASSDWDRGTEAFF.

V is TRBV7-2 and J is TRBJ2-5, with 10 nucleotides matching TRBD2. CDR1 is SGHTA, CDR2 FQGNSA, per germline. This CDR3 comprises 14 residues. The junction had 3 bases not matched to a gene; V was cut back by 3 bases and J by 5 bases. The CDR3 here is CASSFTSGAETQYF. CDR3 coding DNA: TGTGCCAGCAGCTTTACTAGCGGGGCGGAGACCCAGTACTTC.